The rows below give T cell receptor beta chains drawn from one sample of a study of shared clonotypes between healthy human individuals. Profiling relied on immunoSEQ multiplex PCR, and the TCRdb table lists in-frame clones only, not all of them. The sample consists of around 1,900,000 clones, just under 95% of them appearing once. Sequenced input: naive CD8+ T cells from PBMCs. The receptors here all came from a man aged 18 to 29 in good health. Some clones in this sample may be carry-over from other donors' samples. Both conserved end residues are part of each CDR3. D genes are given only for firm matches. A clone size is listed for some rows: how often the clone was seen (once, few, many), or a class if it is expanded.

TRBV28	TRBJ2-3	-	-	TGTGCCAGCAGAGGGGGGGTAGTAATAGATACGCAGTATTTT	CASRGGVVIDTQYF
TRBV9	TRBJ1-1	TRBD1	-	TGTGCCAGCAGCGTAGGCTCCGGGACAGGGGACACTGAAGCTTTCTTT	CASSVGSGTGDTEAFF
TRBV4-2	TRBJ2-1	-	-	TGTGCCAGCAGCCAAGGATCGGGGGTCAATGAGCAGTTCTTC	CASSQGSGVNEQFF
TRBV5-1	TRBJ2-7	TRBD2	-	TGCGCCAGCAGCACGGGACTAGCGGGAGGGGAATACGAGCAGTACTTC	CASSTGLAGGEYEQYF
TRBV27	TRBJ2-1	-	-	TGTGCCAGCAGTATAGCGCGCAGCTCCTACAATGAGCAGTTCTTC	CASSIARSSYNEQFF
TRBV11-1	TRBJ2-2	TRBD2	once	TGTGCCAGCAGCCTGGGACTAGCGGGAACAAACACCGGGGAGCTGTTTTTT	CASSLGLAGTNTGELFF
TRBV19	TRBJ2-2	TRBD1	-	TGTGCCAGTCTGGACAGGGCGAACACCGGGGAGCTGTTTTTT	CASLDRANTGELFF
TRBV29-1	TRBJ2-1	TRBD1	-	TGCAGCGTCGTGGACAGGTACAATGAGCAGTTCTTC	CSVVDRYNEQFF
TRBV7-6	TRBJ2-1	TRBD2	-	TGTGCCAGCAGCTTGACTAGCGGGAGGGGAGAGCAGTTCTTC	CASSLTSGRGEQFF
TRBV29-1	TRBJ2-1	-	once	TGCAGCGTGCGGACAGTCGTTGCCAATGAGCAGTTCTTC	CSVRTVVANEQFF
TRBV7-2	TRBJ1-5	-	-	TGTGCCAGCAGCAGTTCCGGGACAACCGGGTCCCCCCAGCATTTT	CASSSSGTTGSPQHF
TRBV7-9	TRBJ2-3	-	once	TGTGCCAGCAGTTATGGACCCGCTGGCACAGATACGCAGTATTTT	CASSYGPAGTDTQYF
TRBV4-1	TRBJ2-1	-	once	TGCGCCAGCAGCCACCAGTACAATGAGCAGTTCTTC	CASSHQYNEQFF
TRBV5-6	TRBJ2-2	TRBD1	-	TGTGCCAGCAGCTCAGGGGGCAGCTCCGGGGAGCTGTTTTTT	CASSSGGSSGELFF